This TCR beta chain is drawn from a study of OX40 agonist ivuxolimab in advanced cancers. As for the study in general: Ivuxolimab doses were 0.01, 0.1, 0.3, 1.5, 3 or 10 mg/kg every 2 weeks. Whole-study results and caveats: The CD4+ and CD8+ T cells in the blood had expanded clonally by week 6 at 0.1 to 3.0 mg/kg. Among the nonresponders, some also had low normalized T-cell clonal expansion.

With regard to this clone: Its antigen is undetermined.

This table comes from immunoSEQ multiplex PCR, and its TCRdb copy is limited to in-frame clones, with some not included. The table records about 89,000 clones, 70% to 90% of them present only once. The source material was CD4+ or CD8+ T cells sorted from blood, sampled in a trial of the OX40 agonist ivuxolimab. The sequence was collected from an adult with an advanced solid tumor such as melanoma, head and neck, liver or kidney cancer.

CDR3 bases: TGTGCCAGTAGTAGACTCAGCTTCGCGGAGACCCAGTACTTC. Its protein product is CASSRLSFAETQYF. The V call is TRBV19, the J call TRBJ2-5; D call uncertain. V gave up 4 bases and J gave up 5 bases, with 14 bases separating them. Per germline, CDR1 LNHDA and CDR2 SQIVND (reference sequence). The CDR3 totals 14 residues.